This entry is about one T cell receptor (beta chain). These data are taken from a study of control samples from healthy donors and cancer patients. Repertoires were generated with immunoSEQ multiplex PCR, while TCRdb's copy carries only in-frame clones and drops some. The data contain about 120,000 clones, roughly nine tenths of them singletons. The germline gives CDR1 SGHRS, CDR2 YFSETQ. This CDR3 has 14 residues. V lost 5 bases and J 4 bases, leaving 15 bases between the germline ends. The receptor comes from a man aged 50-59 years in good health. This chain links TRBV5-1 with TRBJ1-1; TRBD1 might be the D (6 bases). Sequences were obtained from blood. The CDR3 protein is CASSKQGGGTEAFF. As DNA, the CDR3 is TGCGCCAGCAGTAAACAGGGAGGGGGCACTGAAGCTTTCTTT.